A single sample gave rise to the 19 T cell receptor beta chains below, sequenced in a study of blood T cell repertoires in COVID-19. TCRdb's table, derived via immunoSEQ multiplex PCR, lists solely in-frame clones and lacks some. The table shows about 92,000 clones, with roughly nine tenths occurring only once. The sample was peripheral blood. Receptor source: a human donor with active COVID-19. The donor label of this sample is uncertain.

The V and J genes are TRBV18 and TRBJ2-7, with a possible D match to TRBD1 (6 bases). Germline V gives CDR1 KGHSH, CDR2 LQKENI. The CDR3 covers 14 residues. Between the trimmed V and J ends, which lost 6 bases and 9 bases, there was a span of 21 bases. The CDR3 protein is CASSPSPGETAQYF. The DNA for the CDR3 is TGTGCCAGCTCCCCTAGTCCAGGGGAGACGGCGCAGTACTTC.

The chain links TRBV2 to TRBJ1-5; 10 bases match TRBD1. Looked up from germline, CDR1 is SNHLY and CDR2 is FYNNEI. V shed 4 bases, J shed 2 bases, and the junction held 2 bases outside the gene matches. The CDR3 covers 15 residues. In nucleotides, the CDR3 is TGTGCCAGCAGTGGGGGACAGGGGCGCAATCAGCCCCAGCATTTT. Amino acids: CASSGGQGRNQPQHF. Supplemented by reference TRBV2 and TRBJ1-5, the full variable domain reads EPEVTQTPSHQVTQMGQEVILRCVPISNHLYFYWYRQILGQKVEFLVSFYNNEISEKSEIFDDQFSVERPDGSNFTLKIRSTKLEDSAMYFCASSGGQGRNQPQHFGDGTRLSIL.

V gene TRBV4-3 combines with J gene TRBJ1-5; D uncertain. The V gene lost 0 bases and the J gene lost 5 bases, with 5 bases spanning the gap. From germline, CDR1 is LGHNA and CDR2 YSLEER. The CDR3 loop spans 13 amino acids. CDR3 in amino acids: CASSQDLDQPQHF. In nucleotides, the CDR3 is TGCGCCAGCAGCCAAGATCTTGATCAGCCCCAGCATTTT.

This clone is a singleton in its sample. This chain links TRBV19 with TRBJ2-7; 8 nucleotides align to TRBD2. V lost 3 bases, J lost 0 bases, and 7 bases stayed unmatched. The CDR3 runs 16 residues. CDR1 is LNHDA, CDR2 SQIVND, per germline (reference sequence). The CDR3: CASSIGGGGNSYEQYF. CDR3 nucleotides: TGTGCCAGTAGTATCGGAGGCGGGGGGAACTCCTACGAGCAGTACTTC.

The J gene is TRBJ2-2, the V gene TRBV7-2, with 10 bases aligning to TRBD1. The CDR3 runs 17 residues. J lost 6 bases, V lost 4 bases, and 11 bases had no gene match. Germline V gives CDR1 SGHTA, CDR2 FQGNSA. The CDR3 spells CASSSGPGQGRPGELFF. The CDR3, as DNA: TGTGCCAGCAGCTCAGGACCGGGACAGGGGCGGCCCGGGGAGCTGTTTTTT.

The gene calls are TRBV5-1 and TRBJ2-7, with 8 bases matching TRBD1. V lost 0 bases to trimming and J lost 7 bases; unmatched junction nucleotides: 9. The germline CDR1 and CDR2 sequences are SGHRS and YFSETQ. This CDR3 comprises 15 residues. The CDR3 nucleotides read TGCGCCAGCAGCTTGGCGCAGGGGGCTGGATTGGAGCAGTACTTC. Protein: CASSLAQGAGLEQYF.

This chain joins TRBV3-1 (or the pseudogene TRBV3-2) and TRBJ1-5; TRBD1 is a possible D gene (6 bases). Trimming pared 1 base from V and 6 bases from J, leaving 7 bases between. Germline V gene sequence: CDR1 LGHDT, CDR2 YNNKEL (reference sequence). This CDR3 spans 13 amino acids. CDR3 sequence reads: CASSQVRGQPQHF. The DNA of the CDR3 is TGTGCCAGCAGCCAAGTCAGGGGTCAGCCCCAGCATTTT.

This chain joins TRBV6-1 and TRBJ1-1; TRBD1 agrees at 7 bases. The germline V gene encodes CDR1 MNHNS and CDR2 SASEGT. The CDR3 extends over 15 amino acids. Trimming cost V 3 bases and J 4 bases; bases outside gene matches: 8. This chain's CDR3 is CASSDRQGWVTEAFF. For the CDR3, the DNA is TGTGCCAGCAGTGATAGACAGGGATGGGTCACTGAAGCTTTCTTT.

V usage is TRBV13 and J usage is TRBJ2-3; TRBD1 aligns across 9 bases. V lost 5 bases, J lost 5 bases, and 8 bases stayed unmatched. The V gene's germline CDR1 is PRHDT and CDR2 FYEKMQ (reference sequence). CDR3 length: 15 amino acids. The CDR3 coding sequence is TGTGCCAGCAGCATGGGACAGGGATTCGGAGATACGCAGTATTTT. Amino acids: CASSMGQGFGDTQYF. The complete variable domain, with remaining parts taken from reference TRBV13 and TRBJ2-3, reads AAGVIQSPRHLIKEKRETATLKCYPIPRHDTVYWYQQGPGQDPQFLISFYEKMQSDKGSIPDRFSAQQFSDYHSELNMSSLELGDSALYFCASSMGQGFGDTQYFGPGTRLTVL.

The genes are TRBV1 and TRBJ2-5; whether TRBD2, the table's D call, matches the DNA was not checked. TRBV1 represents a pseudogene. CDR3 size: 18 residues. The CDR3 DNA is TGCACCAGCAGCCAAGATAGGGGCGGGGGGGCTCGACAAGAGACCCAGTACTTC. Translated: CTSSQDRGGGARQETQYF.

The CDR3 sequence: CAVRDRDSPLHF. The CDR3, as DNA: TGTGCCGTACGGGACAGGGATTCACCCCTCCACTTT. This rearrangement joins TRBV6-5 to TRBJ1-6, with 9 bases that match TRBD1. This CDR3 is built from 12 residues. After removal of 11 bases from V and 8 bases from J, the junction contained 4 bases not matched to a gene. CDR1 and CDR2 from the germline V gene are MNHEY and SVGAGI.

The V gene is TRBV6-1, the J gene TRBJ1-2, with a possible D match to TRBD1 (6 bases). Germline CDR1 MNHNS, CDR2 SASEGT. Between the trimmed V and J ends, which lost 3 bases and 5 bases, there was a span of 13 bases. This CDR3 comprises 14 residues. CDR3 bases: TGTGCCAGCAGTGATTCGGACAGTCTATATGGCTACACCTTC. Amino acids: CASSDSDSLYGYTF.

The chain couples TRBV6-5 to TRBJ2-2; D possibly corresponds to TRBD2 (5 bases). The germline gives CDR1 MNHEY, CDR2 SVGAGI. CDR3 length equals 14 residues. Trimming left V 5 bases short and J 2 bases short, with 9 bases between. The CDR3 here is CASSTGGNTGELFF. CDR3 nucleotide sequence: TGTGCCAGCAGTACTGGAGGAAACACCGGGGAGCTGTTTTTT.

The chain uses TRBV3-1 (or the pseudogene TRBV3-2) and TRBJ1-1; TRBD1 might be the D (6 bases). V lost 4 bases to trimming and J lost 1 base, with 13 bases between them. Germline CDR1 and CDR2: LGHDT and YNNKEL (reference sequence). This CDR3 is 15 amino acids long. CDR3 DNA: TGTGCCAGCAGCCGTAGGACAGCGCCGAACACTGAAGCTTTCTTT. This gives the protein CASSRRTAPNTEAFF.

The rearrangement links TRBV15 to TRBJ1-4; 7 positions match TRBD1. Trimming removed 2 bases from V and 6 bases from J; junction bases left unmatched: 15. The CDR3 sequence is 18 residues long. Germline V gene sequence: CDR1 LNHNV, CDR2 YYDKDF (reference sequence). The CDR3: CATSRPSGQILTYEKLFF. As DNA, the CDR3 is TGTGCCACCAGCAGACCGTCGGGACAGATATTAACATATGAAAAACTGTTTTTT.

The V call is TRBV5-1, the J call TRBJ2-7; D not resolved. Looked up from germline, CDR1 is SGHRS and CDR2 is YFSETQ. This CDR3 is built from 13 residues. Trimming stripped 3 bases from V and 4 bases from J, with 11 bases between. As DNA, the CDR3 is TGCGCCAGCAGCTCGCCCCCTATTTACGAGCAGTACTTC. It is translated as CASSSPPIYEQYF. Full variable domain (outside the CDR3, taken from reference TRBV5-1 and TRBJ2-7): KAGVTQTPRYLIKTRGQQVTLSCSPISGHRSVSWYQQTPGQGLQFLFEYFSETQRNKGNFPGRFSGRQFSNSRSEMNVSTLELGDSALYLCASSSPPIYEQYFGPGTRLTVT.

The chain links TRBV6-2 or TRBV6-3 to TRBJ2-7; TRBD2 aligns across 8 bases. This CDR3 has 15 amino acids. J was trimmed by 4 bases and V by 2 bases; bases with no gene match: 7. Germline lookup yields CDR1 MNHEY and CDR2 SVGEGT. CDR3 residues: CASSYEVAGTYEQYF. In DNA, the CDR3 is TGTGCCAGCAGTTACGAGGTAGCGGGGACGTACGAGCAGTACTTC.

The chain is built from TRBV5-4 and TRBJ2-1, with 11 bases matching TRBD2. Germline loops: CDR1 SGHNT, CDR2 YYREEE (reference sequence). V lost 2 bases and J lost 4; bases outside the gene matches: 2. This CDR3 spans 15 amino acids. CDR3 nucleotides: TGTGCCAGCAGCTTAGGGACTAGCGGATACAATGAGCAGTTCTTC. Translation gives CASSLGTSGYNEQFF.

The gene calls are TRBV6-5 and TRBJ2-3; 7 nucleotides line up with TRBD2. Germline lookup yields CDR1 MNHEY and CDR2 SVGAGI. This CDR3 spans 13 amino acids. The V and J ends lost 6 bases and 6 bases, in that order; junction bases with no gene match: 6. Written as DNA, the CDR3 is TGTGCCAGCAGGCGGGGGATTGGGGATACGCAGTATTTT. Translating gives CASRRGIGDTQYF.